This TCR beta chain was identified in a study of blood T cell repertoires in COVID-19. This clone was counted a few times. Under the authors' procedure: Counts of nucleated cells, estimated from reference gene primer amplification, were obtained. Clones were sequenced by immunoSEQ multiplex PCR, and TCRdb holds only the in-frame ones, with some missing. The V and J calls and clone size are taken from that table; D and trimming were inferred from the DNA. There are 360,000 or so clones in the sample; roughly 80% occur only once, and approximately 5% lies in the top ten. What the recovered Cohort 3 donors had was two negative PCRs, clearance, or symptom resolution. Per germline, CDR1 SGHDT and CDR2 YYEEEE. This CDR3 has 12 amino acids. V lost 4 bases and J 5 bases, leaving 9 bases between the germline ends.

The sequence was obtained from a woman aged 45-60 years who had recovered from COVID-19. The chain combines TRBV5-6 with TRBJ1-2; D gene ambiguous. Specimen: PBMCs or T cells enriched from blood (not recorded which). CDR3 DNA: TGTGCCAGCAGCACCAGGTGGTATGGCTACACCTTC. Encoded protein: CASSTRWYGYTF.